The source of this T cell receptor beta chain is a study of cytomegalovirus exposure and HLA in healthy donors. The PCR contained 60 Vbeta and 13 Jbeta primers. The repertoire was sequenced with immunoSEQ multiplex PCR; TCRdb's copy has only in-frame clones and lacks some. The data show 100,000 to 150,000 clones, about 80% seen once. The CDR3 sequence is 14 residues long. V lost 4 bases to trimming and J lost 1 base; unmatched junction nucleotides: 5. Germline-derived CDR1 and CDR2 are SQVTM and ANQGSEA. The sequenced sample was PBMCs. The clonotype was recovered from a boy aged 2-9 years in good health and CMV-seronegative. This chain links TRBV29-1 with TRBJ2-5, with 8 bases fitting TRBD2. CDR3: CSVGAGGRQETQYF. The CDR3 coding sequence is TGCAGCGTTGGGGCGGGGGGTCGCCAAGAGACCCAGTACTTC.